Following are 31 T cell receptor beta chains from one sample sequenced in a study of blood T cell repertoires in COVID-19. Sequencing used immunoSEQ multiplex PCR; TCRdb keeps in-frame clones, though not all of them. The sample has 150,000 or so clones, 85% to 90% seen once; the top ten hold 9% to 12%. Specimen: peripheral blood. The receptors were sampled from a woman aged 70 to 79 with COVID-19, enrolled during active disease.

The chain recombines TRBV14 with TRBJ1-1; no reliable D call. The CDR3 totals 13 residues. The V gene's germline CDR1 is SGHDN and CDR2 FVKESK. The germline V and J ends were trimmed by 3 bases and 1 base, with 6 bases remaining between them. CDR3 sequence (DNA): TGTGCCAGCAGCCAGAACAGGAACACTGAAGCTTTCTTT. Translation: CASSQNRNTEAFF.

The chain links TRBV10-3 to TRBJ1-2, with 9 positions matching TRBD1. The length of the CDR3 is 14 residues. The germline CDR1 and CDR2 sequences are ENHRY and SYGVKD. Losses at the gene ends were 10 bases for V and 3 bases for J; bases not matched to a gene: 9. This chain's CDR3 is CATNRDRADYGYTF. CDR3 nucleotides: TGTGCCACAAACCGGGACAGGGCAGACTATGGCTACACCTTC.

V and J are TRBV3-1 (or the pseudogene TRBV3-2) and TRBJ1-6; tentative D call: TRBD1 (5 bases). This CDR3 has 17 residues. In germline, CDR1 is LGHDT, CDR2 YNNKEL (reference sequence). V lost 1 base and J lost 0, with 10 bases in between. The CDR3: CASSQATASSYNSPLHF. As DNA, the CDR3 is TGTGCCAGCAGCCAAGCGACAGCAAGCTCCTATAATTCACCCCTCCACTTT.

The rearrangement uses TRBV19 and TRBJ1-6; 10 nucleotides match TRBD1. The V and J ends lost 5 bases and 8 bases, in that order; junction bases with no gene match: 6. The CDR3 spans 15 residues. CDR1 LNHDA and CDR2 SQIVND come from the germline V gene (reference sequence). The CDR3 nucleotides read TGTGCCAGTAGTGCGACAGGGGGCGCGGATTCACCCCTCCACTTT. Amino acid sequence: CASSATGGADSPLHF.

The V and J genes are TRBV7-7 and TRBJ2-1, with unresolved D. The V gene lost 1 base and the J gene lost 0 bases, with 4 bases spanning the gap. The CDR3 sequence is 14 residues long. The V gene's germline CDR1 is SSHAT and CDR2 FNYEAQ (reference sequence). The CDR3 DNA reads TGTGCCAGCAGCTTAGACGGCTCCTACAATGAGCAGTTCTTC. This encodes CASSLDGSYNEQFF.

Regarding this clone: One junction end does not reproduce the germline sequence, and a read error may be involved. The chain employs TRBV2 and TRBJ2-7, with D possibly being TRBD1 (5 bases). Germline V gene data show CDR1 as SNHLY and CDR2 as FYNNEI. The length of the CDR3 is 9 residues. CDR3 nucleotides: TGTGCCAGCGGGCAGGGTAGTCTCTTC. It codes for CASGQGSLF.

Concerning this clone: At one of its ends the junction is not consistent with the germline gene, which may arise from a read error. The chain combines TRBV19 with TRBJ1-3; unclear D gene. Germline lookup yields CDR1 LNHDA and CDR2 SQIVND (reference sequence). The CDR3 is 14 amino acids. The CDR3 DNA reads TGTGCGAGTAAAAACGTTAGCTCTGGAAACACCATATATTTT. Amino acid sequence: CASKNVSSGNTIYF.

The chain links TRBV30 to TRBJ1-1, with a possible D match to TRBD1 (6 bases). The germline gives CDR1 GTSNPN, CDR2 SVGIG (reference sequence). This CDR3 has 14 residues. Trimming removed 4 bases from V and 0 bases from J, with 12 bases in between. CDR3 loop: CAWNSGQLNTEAFF. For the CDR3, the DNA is TGTGCCTGGAATAGTGGACAGCTGAACACTGAAGCTTTCTTT.

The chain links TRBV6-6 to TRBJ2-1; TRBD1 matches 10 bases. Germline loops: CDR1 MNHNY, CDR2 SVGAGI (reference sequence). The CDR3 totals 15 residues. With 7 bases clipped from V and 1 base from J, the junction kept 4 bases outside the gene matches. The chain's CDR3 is CASTRQGASYNEQFF. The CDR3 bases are TGTGCCAGCACTCGACAGGGGGCGTCCTACAATGAGCAGTTCTTC.

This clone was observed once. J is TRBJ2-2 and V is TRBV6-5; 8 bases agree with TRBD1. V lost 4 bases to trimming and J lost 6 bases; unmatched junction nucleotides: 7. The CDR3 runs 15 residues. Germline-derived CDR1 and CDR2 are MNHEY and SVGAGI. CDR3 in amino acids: CASSLTTGAAGELFF. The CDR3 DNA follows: TGTGCCAGCAGTTTAACGACAGGGGCGGCCGGGGAGCTGTTTTTT.

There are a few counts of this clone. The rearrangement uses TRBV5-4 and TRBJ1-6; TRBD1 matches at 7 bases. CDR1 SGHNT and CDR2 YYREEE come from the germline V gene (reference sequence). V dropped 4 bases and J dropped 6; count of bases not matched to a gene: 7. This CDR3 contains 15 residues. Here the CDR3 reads CASSPAGTANSPLHF. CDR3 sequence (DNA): TGTGCCAGCAGCCCCGCCGGGACAGCTAATTCACCCCTCCACTTT.

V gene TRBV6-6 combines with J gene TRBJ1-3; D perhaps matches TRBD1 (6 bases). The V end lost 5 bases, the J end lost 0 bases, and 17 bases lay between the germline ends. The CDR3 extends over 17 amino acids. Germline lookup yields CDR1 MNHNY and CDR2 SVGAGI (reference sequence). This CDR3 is CASSLQGKGHSGNTIYF. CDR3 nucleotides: TGTGCCAGCAGTCTCCAGGGGAAGGGCCACTCTGGAAACACCATATATTTT.

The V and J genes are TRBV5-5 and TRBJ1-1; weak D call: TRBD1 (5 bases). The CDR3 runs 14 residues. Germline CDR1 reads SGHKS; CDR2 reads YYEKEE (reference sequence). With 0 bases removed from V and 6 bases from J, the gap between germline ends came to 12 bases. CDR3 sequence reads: CASSLAREVAEAFF. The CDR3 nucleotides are TGTGCCAGCAGCTTGGCCAGGGAGGTCGCTGAAGCTTTCTTT.

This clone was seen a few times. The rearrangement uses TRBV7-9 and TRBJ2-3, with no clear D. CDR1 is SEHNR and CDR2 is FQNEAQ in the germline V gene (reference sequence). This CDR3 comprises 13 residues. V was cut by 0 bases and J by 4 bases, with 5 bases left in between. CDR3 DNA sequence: TGTGCCAGCAGCTTAGCGGGCGCAGATACGCAGTATTTT. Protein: CASSLAGADTQYF.

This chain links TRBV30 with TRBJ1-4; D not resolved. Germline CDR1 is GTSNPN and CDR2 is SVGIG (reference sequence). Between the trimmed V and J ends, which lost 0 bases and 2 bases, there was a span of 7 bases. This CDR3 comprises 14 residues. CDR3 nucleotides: TGTGCCTGGAGTGTAATTAATACTAATGAAAAACTGTTTTTT. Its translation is CAWSVINTNEKLFF.

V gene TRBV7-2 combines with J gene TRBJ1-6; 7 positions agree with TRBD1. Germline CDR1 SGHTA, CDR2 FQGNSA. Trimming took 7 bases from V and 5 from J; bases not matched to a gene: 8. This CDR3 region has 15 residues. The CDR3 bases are TGTGCCAGCAAAGTGACAGGGAACCATAATTCACCCCTCCACTTT. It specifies CASKVTGNHNSPLHF.

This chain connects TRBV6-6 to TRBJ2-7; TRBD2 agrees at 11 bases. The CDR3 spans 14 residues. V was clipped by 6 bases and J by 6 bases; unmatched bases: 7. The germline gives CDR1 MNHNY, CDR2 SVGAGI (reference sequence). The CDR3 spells CASRYPGTSGEQYF. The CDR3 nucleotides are TGTGCCAGCAGGTACCCCGGGACTAGCGGCGAGCAGTACTTC.

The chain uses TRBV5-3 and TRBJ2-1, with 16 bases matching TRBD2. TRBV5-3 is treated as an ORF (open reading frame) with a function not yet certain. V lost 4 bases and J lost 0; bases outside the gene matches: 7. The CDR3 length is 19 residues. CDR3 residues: CARSQGLAGGQSSYNEQFF. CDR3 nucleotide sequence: TGTGCCAGAAGCCAGGGACTAGCGGGGGGGCAGAGCTCCTACAATGAGCAGTTCTTC.

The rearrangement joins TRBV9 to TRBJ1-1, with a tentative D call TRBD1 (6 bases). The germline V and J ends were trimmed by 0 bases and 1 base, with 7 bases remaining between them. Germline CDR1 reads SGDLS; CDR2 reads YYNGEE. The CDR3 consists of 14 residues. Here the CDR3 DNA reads TGTGCCAGCAGCGTAGTGACAGGGAACACTGAAGCTTTCTTT. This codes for CASSVVTGNTEAFF.

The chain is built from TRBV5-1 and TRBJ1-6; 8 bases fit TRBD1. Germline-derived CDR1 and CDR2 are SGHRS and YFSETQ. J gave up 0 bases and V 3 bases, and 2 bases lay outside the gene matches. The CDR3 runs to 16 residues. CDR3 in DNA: TGCGCCAGCAGCTCGGGACAGGCCTCCTATAATTCACCCCTCCACTTT. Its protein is CASSSGQASYNSPLHF.

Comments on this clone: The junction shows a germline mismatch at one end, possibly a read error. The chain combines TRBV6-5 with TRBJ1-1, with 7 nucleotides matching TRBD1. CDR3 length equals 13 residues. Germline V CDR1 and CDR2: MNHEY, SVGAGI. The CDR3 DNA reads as TGTGCCAGCAGCCTAAAAGCCCGTGGACAGGCAAACTTT. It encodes CASSLKARGQANF.

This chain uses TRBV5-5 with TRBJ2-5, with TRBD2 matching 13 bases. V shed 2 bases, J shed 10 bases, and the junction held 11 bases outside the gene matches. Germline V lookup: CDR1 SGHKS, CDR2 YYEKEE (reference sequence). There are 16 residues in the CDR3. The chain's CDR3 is CASSLSGTSGVRSQYF. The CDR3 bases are TGTGCCAGCAGCTTATCCGGGACTAGCGGGGTTCGGAGCCAGTACTTC.

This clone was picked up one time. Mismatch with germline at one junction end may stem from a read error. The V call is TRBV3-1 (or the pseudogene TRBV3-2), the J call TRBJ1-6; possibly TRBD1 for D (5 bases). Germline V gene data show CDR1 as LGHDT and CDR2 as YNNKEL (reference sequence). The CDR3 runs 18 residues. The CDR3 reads CASTQRPPGGSYNSPLHF. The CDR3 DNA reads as TGTGCCAGCACCCAACGGCCCCCTGGGGGGTCCTATAATTCACCCCTCCACTTT.

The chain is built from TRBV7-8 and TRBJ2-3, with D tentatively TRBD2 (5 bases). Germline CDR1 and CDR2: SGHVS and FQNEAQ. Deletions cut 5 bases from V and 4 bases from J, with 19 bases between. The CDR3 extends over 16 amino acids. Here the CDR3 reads CASSLRLRGPPDTQYF. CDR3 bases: TGTGCCAGCAGCCTGAGACTAAGAGGACCCCCAGATACGCAGTATTTT. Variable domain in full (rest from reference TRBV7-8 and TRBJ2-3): GAGVSQSPRYKVAKRGQDVALRCDPISGHVSLFWYQQALGQGPEFLTYFQNEAQLDKSGLPSDRFFAERPEGSVSTLKIQRTQQEDSAVYLCASSLRLRGPPDTQYFGPGTRLTVL.

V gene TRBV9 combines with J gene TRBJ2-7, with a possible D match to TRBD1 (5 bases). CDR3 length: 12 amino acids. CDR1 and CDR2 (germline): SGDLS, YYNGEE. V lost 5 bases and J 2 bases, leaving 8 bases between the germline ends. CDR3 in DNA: TGTGCCAGCAGGGAGACAGCCTACGAGCAGTACTTC. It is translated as CASRETAYEQYF.

CDR3 DNA sequence: TGTGCCAGCAGCACCTCCCGGGACAGGATTGGCTACACCTTC. It encodes CASSTSRDRIGYTF. The rearrangement links TRBV5-4 to TRBJ1-2; 8 bases are shared with TRBD1. The length of the CDR3 is 14 residues. Germline CDR1 SGHNT, CDR2 YYREEE (reference sequence). The junction had 9 bases not matched to a gene; V was cut back by 4 bases and J by 7 bases.

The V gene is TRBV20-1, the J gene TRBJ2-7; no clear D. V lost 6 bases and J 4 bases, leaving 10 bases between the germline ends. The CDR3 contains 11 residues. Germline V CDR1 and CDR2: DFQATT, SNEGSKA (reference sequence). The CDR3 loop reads CSAPDFYEQYF. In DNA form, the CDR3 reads TGCAGTGCCCCCGACTTTTACGAGCAGTACTTC.

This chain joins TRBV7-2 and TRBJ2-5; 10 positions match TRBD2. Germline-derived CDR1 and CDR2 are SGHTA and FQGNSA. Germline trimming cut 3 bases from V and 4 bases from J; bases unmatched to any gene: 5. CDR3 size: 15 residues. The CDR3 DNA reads TGTGCCAGCAGCTTTCAGCGGGGGGGCCGAGAGACCCAGTACTTC. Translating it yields CASSFQRGGRETQYF.

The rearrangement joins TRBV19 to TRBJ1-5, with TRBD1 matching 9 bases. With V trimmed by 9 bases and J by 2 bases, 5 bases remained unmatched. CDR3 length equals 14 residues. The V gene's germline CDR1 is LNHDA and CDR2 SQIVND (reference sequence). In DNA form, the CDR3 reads TGTGCCAGCCGGGACAGGGCCCGCAATCAGCCCCAGCATTTT. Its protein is CASRDRARNQPQHF.

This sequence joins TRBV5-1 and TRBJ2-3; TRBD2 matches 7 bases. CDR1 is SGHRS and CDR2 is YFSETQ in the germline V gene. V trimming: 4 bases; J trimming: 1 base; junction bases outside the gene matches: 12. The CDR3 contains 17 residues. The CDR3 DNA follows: TGCGCCAGCAGCCTACCGCGGGGAGGGATTCGCACAGATACGCAGTATTTT. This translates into CASSLPRGGIRTDTQYF.

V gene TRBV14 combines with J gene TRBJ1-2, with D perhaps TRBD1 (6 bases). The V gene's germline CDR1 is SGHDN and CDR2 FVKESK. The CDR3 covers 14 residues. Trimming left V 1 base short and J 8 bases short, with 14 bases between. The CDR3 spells CASSQVIGGDGYTF. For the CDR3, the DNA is TGTGCCAGCAGCCAAGTTATAGGGGGTGACGGCTACACCTTC.